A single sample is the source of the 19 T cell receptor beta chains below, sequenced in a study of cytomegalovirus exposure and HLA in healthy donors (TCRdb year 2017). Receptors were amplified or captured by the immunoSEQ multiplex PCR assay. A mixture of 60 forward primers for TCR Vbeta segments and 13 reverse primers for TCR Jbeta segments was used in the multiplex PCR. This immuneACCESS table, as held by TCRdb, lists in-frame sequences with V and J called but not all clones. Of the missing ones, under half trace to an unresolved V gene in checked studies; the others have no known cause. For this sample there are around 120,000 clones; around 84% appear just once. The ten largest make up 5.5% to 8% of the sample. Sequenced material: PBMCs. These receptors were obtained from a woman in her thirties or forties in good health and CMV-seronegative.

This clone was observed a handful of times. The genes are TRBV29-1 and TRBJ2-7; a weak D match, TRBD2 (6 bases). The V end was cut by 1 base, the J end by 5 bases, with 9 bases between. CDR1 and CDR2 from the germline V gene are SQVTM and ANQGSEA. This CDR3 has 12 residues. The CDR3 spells CSVEGLADEQYF. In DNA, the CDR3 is TGCAGCGTTGAAGGATTAGCGGACGAGCAGTACTTC.

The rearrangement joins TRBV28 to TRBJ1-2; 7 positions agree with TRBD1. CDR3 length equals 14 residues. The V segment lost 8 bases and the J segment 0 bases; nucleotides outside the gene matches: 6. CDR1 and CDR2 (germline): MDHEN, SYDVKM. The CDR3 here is CASLRDRANYGYTF. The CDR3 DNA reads TGTGCCAGCCTCCGGGACAGAGCTAACTATGGCTACACCTTC.

In nucleotides, the CDR3 is TGTGCCAGCAGCTTAGAATTAACAGGGGGCCGGGAGCAGTACTTC. Its translation: CASSLELTGGREQYF. The gene calls are TRBV11-1 and TRBJ2-7, with TRBD1 matching 9 bases. Trimming at V came to 1 base and at J to 7 bases, leaving 8 bases not matched to a gene. Looked up from germline, CDR1 is SGHAT and CDR2 is FQDESV (reference sequence). The CDR3 runs to 15 residues.

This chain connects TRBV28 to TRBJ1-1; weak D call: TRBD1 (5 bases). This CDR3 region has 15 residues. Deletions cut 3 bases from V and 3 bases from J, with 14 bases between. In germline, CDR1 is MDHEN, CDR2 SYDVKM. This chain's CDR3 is CASSFGGIRDTEAFF. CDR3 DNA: TGTGCCAGCAGTTTCGGGGGAATCCGGGACACTGAAGCTTTCTTT.

The CDR3, as DNA: TGTGCCAGCAGCTTGGTTGCGACAGAGTATTCGACAAACACCATATATTTT. Translating gives CASSLVATEYSTNTIYF. V and J are TRBV5-6 and TRBJ1-3, with D tentatively TRBD1 (5 bases). CDR3 length: 17 residues. CDR1 and CDR2 from the germline V gene are SGHDT and YYEEEE. V lost 0 bases to trimming and J lost 6 bases, with 19 bases between them.

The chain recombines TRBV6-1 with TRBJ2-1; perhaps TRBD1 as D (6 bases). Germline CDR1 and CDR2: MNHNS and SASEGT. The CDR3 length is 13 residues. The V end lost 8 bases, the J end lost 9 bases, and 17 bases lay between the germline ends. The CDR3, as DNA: TGTGCCAGCCTACTCGAGCGCAGGGGTGAGCAGTTCTTC. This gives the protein CASLLERRGEQFF.

For the CDR3, the DNA is TGCGCCAGCAGGGGAGAGGGCATTCAGTACTTC. Protein product: CASRGEGIQYF. V gene TRBV5-1 combines with J gene TRBJ2-4; a weak D match, TRBD2 (5 bases). The V and J ends lost 5 bases and 9 bases respectively, with 9 bases between them. The CDR3 has 11 residues. The germline V gene has CDR1 SGHRS and CDR2 YFSETQ.

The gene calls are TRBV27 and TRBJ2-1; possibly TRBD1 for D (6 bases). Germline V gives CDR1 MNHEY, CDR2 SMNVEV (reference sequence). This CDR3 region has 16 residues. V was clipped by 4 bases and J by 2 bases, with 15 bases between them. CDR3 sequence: CASSSYEGDTYNEQFF. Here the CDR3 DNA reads TGTGCCAGCAGTTCATATGAGGGGGACACCTACAATGAGCAGTTCTTC.

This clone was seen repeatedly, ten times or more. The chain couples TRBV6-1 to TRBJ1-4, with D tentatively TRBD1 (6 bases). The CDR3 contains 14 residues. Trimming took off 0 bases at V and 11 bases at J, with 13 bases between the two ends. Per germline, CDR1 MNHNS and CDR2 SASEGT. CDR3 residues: CASSEAQGSEKLFF. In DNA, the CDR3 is TGTGCCAGCAGTGAAGCACAGGGTTCGGAGAAACTGTTTTTT.

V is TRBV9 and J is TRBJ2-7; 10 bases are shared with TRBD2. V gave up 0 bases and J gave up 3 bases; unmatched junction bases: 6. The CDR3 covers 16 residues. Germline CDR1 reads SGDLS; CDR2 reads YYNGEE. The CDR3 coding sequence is TGTGCCAGCAGCGTAGGAGCGGGAGGGGGAATCTACGAGCAGTACTTC. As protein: CASSVGAGGGIYEQYF. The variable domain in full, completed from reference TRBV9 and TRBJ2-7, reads DSGVTQTPKHLITATGQRVTLRCSPRSGDLSVYWYQQSLDQGLQFLIQYYNGEERAKGNILERFSAQQFPDLHSELNLSSLELGDSALYFCASSVGAGGGIYEQYFGPGTRLTVT.

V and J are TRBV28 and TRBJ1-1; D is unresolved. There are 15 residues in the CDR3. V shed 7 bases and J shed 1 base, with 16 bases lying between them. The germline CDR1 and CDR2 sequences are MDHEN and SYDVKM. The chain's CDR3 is CASTIRRARNTEAFF. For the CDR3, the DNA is TGTGCCAGCACTATAAGGCGGGCGAGGAACACTGAAGCTTTCTTT.

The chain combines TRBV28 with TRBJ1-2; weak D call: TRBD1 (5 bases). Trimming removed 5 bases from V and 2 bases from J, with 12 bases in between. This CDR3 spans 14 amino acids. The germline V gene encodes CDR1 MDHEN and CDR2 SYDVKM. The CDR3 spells CASSNRGGNYGYTF. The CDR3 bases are TGTGCCAGCAGTAACCGGGGGGGAAACTATGGCTACACCTTC.

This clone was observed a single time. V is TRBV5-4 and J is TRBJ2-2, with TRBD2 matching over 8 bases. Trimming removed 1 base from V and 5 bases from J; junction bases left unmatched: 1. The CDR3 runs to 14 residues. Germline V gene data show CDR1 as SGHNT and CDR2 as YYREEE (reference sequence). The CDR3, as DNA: TGTGCCAGCAGCTTGACGGGAGGGACCGGGGAGCTGTTTTTT. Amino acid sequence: CASSLTGGTGELFF.

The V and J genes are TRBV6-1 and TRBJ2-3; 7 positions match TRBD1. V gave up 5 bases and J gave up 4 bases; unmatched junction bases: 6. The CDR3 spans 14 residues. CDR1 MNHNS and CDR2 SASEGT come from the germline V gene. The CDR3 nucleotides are TGTGCCAGCAGTCCCCTGACAGGGCCAGATACGCAGTATTTT. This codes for CASSPLTGPDTQYF.

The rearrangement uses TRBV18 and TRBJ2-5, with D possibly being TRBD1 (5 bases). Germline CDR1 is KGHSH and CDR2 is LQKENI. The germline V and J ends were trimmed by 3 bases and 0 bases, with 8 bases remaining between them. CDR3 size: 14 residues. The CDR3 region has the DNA TGTGCCAGCTCACCCGCCAGGGACCAAGAGACCCAGTACTTC. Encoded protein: CASSPARDQETQYF. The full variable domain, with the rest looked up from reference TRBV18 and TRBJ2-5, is NAGVMQNPRHLVRRRGQEARLRCSPMKGHSHVYWYRQLPEEGLKFMVYLQKENIIDESGMPKERFSAEFPKEGPSILRIQQVVRGDSAAYFCASSPARDQETQYFGPGTRLLVL.

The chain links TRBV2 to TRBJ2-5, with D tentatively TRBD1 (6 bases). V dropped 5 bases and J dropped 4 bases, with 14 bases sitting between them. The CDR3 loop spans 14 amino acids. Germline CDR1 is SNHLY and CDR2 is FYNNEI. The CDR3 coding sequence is TGTGCCAGCAGTCGACAGGTCATAAGAGAGACCCAGTACTTC. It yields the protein CASSRQVIRETQYF.

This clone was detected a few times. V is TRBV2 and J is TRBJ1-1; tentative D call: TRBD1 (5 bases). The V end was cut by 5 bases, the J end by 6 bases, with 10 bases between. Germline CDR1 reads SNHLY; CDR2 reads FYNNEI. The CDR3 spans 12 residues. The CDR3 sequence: CASSIRQSEAFF. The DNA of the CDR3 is TGTGCCAGCAGTATAAGACAGTCTGAAGCTTTCTTT.

This CDR3 reads CASSRVVLNTEAFF. The CDR3 nucleotides read TGTGCCAGCAGTCGCGTGGTGCTGAACACTGAAGCTTTCTTT. The chain recombines TRBV7-9 with TRBJ1-1; no clear D gene. Trimming took off 6 bases at V and 0 bases at J, with 11 bases between the two ends. The CDR3 has 14 residues. The V gene's germline CDR1 is SEHNR and CDR2 FQNEAQ (reference sequence). The complete variable domain, with remaining parts taken from reference TRBV7-9 and TRBJ1-1, reads DTGVSQNPRHKITKRGQNVTFRCDPISEHNRLYWYRQTLGQGPEFLTYFQNEAQLEKSRLLSDRFSAERPKGSFSTLEIQRTEQGDSAMYLCASSRVVLNTEAFFGQGTRLTVV.

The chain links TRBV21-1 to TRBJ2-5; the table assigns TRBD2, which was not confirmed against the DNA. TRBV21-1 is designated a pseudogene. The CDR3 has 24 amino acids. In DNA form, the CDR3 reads TGTGCCAGCAGTATTCCCCCAACGGTCGGACTAGCGGGACGGGGTCCAATGTACCAAGAGACCCAGTACTTC. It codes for CASSIPPTVGLAGRGPMYQETQYF.